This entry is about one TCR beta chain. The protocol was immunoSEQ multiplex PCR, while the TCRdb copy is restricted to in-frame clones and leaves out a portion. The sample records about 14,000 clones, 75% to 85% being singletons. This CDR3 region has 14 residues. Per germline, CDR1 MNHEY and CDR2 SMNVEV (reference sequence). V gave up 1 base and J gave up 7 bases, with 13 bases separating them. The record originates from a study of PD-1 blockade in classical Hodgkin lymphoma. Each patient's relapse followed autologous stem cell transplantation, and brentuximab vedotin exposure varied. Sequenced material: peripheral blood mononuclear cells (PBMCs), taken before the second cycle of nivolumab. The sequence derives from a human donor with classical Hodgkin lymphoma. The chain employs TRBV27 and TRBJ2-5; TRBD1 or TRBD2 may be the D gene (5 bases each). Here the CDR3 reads CASSLLRGWGTQYF. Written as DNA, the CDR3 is TGTGCCAGCAGTTTATTACGGGGCTGGGGGACCCAGTACTTC.